This T cell receptor beta chain was identified in a study of OX40 agonist ivuxolimab in advanced cancers. In the study overall: Dose-escalation patients had hepatocellular carcinoma, melanoma, renal cell or head and neck cancer. Earlier treatment with anti-PD-1, anti-PD-L1 or anti-CTLA-4 was permitted, and roughly 42% had received some.

The V end lost 4 bases, the J end lost 9 bases, and 17 bases lay between the germline ends. The CDR3 is 14 amino acids. Germline-derived CDR1 and CDR2 are SGHRS and YFSETQ. Sequencing used immunoSEQ multiplex PCR; TCRdb keeps in-frame clones, though not all of them. The table has about 64,000 clones, roughly 80% seen once. The receptor comes from an adult with an advanced solid tumor such as melanoma, head and neck, liver or kidney cancer. Here the sequenced sample was CD4+ or CD8+ T cells sorted from blood, taken in a trial of the OX40 agonist ivuxolimab. The V gene is TRBV5-1, the J gene TRBJ2-1; D is tentatively TRBD1 or TRBD2 (6 bases each). CDR3 nucleotides: TGCGCCAGCAGCCCCAGGACGGGGGACATTGAGCAGTTCTTC. Amino acids: CASSPRTGDIEQFF.